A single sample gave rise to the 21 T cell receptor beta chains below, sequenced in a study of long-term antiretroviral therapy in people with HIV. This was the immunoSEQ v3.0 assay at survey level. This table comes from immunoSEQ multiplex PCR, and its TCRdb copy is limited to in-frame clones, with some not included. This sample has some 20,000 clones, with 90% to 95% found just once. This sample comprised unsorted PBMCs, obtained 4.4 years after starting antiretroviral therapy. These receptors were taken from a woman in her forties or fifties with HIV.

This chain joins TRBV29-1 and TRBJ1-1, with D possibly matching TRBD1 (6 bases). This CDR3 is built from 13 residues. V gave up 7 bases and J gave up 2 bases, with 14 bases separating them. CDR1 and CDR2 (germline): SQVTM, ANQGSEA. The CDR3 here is CSGGIGGNTEAFF. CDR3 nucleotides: TGCAGCGGTGGGATTGGGGGCAACACTGAAGCTTTCTTT.

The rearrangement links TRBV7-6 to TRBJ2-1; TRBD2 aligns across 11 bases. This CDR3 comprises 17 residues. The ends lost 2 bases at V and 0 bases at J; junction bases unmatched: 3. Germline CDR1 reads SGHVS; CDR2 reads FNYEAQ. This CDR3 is CASSLKLAGGSYNEQFF. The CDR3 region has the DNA TGTGCCAGCAGCTTAAAGCTAGCGGGGGGCTCCTACAATGAGCAGTTCTTC.

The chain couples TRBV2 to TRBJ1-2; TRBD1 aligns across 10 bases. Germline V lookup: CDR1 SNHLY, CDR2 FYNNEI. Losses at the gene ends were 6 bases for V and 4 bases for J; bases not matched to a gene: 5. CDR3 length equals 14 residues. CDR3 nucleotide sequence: TGTGCCAGCAGCGGGGACAGGGGTGTCTATGGCTACACCTTC. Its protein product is CASSGDRGVYGYTF.

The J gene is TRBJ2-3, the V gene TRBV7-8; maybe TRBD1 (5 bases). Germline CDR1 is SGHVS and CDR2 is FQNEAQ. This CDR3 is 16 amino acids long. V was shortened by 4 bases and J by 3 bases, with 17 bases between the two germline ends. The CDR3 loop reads CASSSVRFGATDTQYF. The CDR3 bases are TGTGCCAGCAGCTCAGTTCGCTTTGGGGCAACAGATACGCAGTATTTT. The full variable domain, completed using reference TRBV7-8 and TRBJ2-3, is GAGVSQSPRYKVAKRGQDVALRCDPISGHVSLFWYQQALGQGPEFLTYFQNEAQLDKSGLPSDRFFAERPEGSVSTLKIQRTQQEDSAVYLCASSSVRFGATDTQYFGPGTRLTVL.

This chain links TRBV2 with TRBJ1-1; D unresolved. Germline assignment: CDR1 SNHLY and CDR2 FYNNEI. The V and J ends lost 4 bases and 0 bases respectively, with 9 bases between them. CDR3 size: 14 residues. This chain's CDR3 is CASSASLLNTEAFF. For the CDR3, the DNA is TGTGCCAGCAGTGCCTCACTTTTGAACACTGAAGCTTTCTTT.

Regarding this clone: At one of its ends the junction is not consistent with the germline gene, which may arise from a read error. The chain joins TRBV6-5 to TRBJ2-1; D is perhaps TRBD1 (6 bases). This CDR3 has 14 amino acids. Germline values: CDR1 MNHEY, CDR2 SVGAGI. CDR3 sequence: CASSRTATSEGRIF. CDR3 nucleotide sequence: TGTGCCAGCAGCCGGACAGCCACCAGCGAGGGCAGAATCTTC.

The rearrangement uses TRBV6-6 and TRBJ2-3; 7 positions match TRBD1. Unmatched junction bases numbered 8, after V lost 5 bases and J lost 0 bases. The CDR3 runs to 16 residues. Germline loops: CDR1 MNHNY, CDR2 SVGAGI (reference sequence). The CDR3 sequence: CASSVPVGQSTDTQYF. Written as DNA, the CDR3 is TGTGCCAGCAGTGTCCCGGTGGGACAGAGCACAGATACGCAGTATTTT.

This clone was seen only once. The CDR3 DNA is TGCGCCAGCAGCTTGGATCTGGAGACCCAGTACTTC. Protein sequence: CASSLDLETQYF. V and J are TRBV5-1 and TRBJ2-5, with D hard to call. Germline CDR1 is SGHRS and CDR2 is YFSETQ. The CDR3 loop spans 12 amino acids. V was shortened by 0 bases and J by 5 bases, with 5 bases between the two germline ends.

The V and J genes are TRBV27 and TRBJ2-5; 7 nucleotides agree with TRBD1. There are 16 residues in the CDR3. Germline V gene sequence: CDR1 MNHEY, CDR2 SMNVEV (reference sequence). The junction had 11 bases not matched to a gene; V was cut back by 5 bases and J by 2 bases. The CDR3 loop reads CASSLQAPTGQETQYF. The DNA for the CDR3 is TGTGCCAGCAGTCTACAAGCCCCGACAGGGCAAGAGACCCAGTACTTC.

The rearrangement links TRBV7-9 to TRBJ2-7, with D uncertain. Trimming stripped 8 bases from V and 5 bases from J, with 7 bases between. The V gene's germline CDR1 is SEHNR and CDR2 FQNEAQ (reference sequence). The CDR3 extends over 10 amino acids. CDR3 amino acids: CASERNEQYF. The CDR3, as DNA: TGTGCCAGCGAACGAAACGAGCAGTACTTC.

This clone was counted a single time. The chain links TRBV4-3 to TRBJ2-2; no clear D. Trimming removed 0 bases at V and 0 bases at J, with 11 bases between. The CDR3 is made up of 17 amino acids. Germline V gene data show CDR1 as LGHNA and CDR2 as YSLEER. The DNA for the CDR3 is TGCGCCAGCAGCCAAGATTGGGGAACAGCGAACACCGGGGAGCTGTTTTTT. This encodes CASSQDWGTANTGELFF.

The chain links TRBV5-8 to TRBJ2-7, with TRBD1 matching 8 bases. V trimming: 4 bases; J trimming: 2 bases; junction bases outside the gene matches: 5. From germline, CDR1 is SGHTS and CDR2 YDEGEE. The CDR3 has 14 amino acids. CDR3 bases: TGTGCCAGCAGCGTGGGGGGACAGGCCTACGAGCAGTACTTC. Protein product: CASSVGGQAYEQYF.

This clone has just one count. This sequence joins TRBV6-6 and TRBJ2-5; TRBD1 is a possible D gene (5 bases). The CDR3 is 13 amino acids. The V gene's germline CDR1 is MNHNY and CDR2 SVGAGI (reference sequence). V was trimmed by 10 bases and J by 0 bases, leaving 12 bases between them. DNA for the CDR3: TGTGCCACCCTGGGGCCGAACCAAGAGACCCAGTACTTC. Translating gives CATLGPNQETQYF.

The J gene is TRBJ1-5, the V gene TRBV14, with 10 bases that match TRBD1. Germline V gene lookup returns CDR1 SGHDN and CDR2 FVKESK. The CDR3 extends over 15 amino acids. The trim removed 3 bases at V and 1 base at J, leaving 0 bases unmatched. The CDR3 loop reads CASSQGQGSNQPQHF. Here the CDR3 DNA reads TGTGCCAGCAGCCAGGGACAGGGGAGCAATCAGCCCCAGCATTTT.

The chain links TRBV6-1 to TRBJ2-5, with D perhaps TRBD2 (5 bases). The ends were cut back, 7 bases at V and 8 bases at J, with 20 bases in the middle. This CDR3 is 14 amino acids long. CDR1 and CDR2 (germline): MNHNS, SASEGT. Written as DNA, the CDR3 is TGTGCCAGCATTCAAGGGCACGTGGGAGAAACCCAGTACTTC. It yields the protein CASIQGHVGETQYF.

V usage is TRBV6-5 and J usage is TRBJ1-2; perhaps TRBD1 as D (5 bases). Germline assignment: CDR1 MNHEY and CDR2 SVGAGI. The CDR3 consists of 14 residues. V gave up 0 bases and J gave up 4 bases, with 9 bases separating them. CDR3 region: CASSYSGRVYGYTF. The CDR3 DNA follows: TGTGCCAGCAGTTACTCCGGCAGGGTCTATGGCTACACCTTC.

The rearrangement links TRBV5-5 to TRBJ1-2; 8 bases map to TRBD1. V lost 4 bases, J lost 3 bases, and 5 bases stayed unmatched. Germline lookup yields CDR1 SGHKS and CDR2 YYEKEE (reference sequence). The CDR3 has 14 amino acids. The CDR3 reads CASSVRDRHYGYTF. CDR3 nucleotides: TGTGCCAGCAGCGTGCGGGACAGGCACTATGGCTACACCTTC.

CDR3 in amino acids: CASSWDPSVDTQYF. The CDR3 DNA reads as TGTGCCAGCAGCTGGGACCCGAGCGTGGATACGCAGTATTTT. The V gene is TRBV11-1, the J gene TRBJ2-3; possibly TRBD1 or TRBD2 for D (5 bases each). Germline V gene sequence: CDR1 SGHAT, CDR2 FQDESV (reference sequence). V was trimmed by 4 bases and J by 6 bases, leaving 14 bases between them. This CDR3 comprises 14 residues.

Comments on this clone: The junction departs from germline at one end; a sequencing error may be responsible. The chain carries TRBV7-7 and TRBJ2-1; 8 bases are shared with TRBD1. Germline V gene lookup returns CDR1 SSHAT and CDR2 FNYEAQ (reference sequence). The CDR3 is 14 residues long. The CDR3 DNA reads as TGTGCTAGCAGCTTCGACAGGGGAAGAAATGAGCAGTTCTTC. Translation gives CASSFDRGRNEQFF.

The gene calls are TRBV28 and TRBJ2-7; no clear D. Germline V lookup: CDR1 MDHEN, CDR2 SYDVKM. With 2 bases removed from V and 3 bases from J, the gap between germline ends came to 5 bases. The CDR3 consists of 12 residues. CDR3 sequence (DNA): TGTGCCAGCAGTTTAGGACGCTACGAGCAGTACTTC. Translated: CASSLGRYEQYF.

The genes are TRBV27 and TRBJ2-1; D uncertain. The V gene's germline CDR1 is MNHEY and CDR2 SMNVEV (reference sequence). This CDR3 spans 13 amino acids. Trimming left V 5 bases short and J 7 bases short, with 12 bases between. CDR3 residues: CASSPRRLNEQFF. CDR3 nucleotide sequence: TGTGCCAGCAGTCCCCGGCGTCTTAATGAGCAGTTCTTC.